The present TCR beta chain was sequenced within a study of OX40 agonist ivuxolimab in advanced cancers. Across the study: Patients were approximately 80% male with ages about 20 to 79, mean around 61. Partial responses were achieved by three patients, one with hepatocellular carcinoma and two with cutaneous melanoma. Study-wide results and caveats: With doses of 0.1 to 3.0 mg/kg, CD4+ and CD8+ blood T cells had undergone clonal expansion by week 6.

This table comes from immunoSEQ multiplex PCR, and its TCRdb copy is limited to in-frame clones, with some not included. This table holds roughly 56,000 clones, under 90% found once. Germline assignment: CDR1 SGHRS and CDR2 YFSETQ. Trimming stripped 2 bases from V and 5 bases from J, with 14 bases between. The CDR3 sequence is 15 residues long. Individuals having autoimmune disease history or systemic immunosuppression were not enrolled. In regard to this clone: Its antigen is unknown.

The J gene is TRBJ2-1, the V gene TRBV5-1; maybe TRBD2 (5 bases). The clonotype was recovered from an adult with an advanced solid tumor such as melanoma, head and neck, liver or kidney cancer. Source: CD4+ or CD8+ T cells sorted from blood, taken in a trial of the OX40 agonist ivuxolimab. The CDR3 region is CASSLGGSLNNEQFF. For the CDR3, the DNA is TGCGCCAGCAGCTTAGGTGGGAGTTTGAACAATGAGCAGTTCTTC.